This T cell receptor beta chain was sequenced for a study of memory CD4+ T cells and cytomegalovirus serostatus. Study results and limitations: CD4+ memory repertoires contained about 40% of the 164 reported CMV TCRbeta sequences.

The sort gate was single viable CD3+CD4+CD8-CD45RO+ cells for memory CD4+ T cells. TCRdb's copy holds only in-frame clones and misses some; the assay was immunoSEQ multiplex PCR. The table includes around 60,000 clones, approximately 82% detected once. The CDR3 is 15 amino acids. J gave up 5 bases and V 5 bases, and 2 bases lay outside the gene matches. Germline values: CDR1 MRHNA, CDR2 SNTAGT. Turning to this clone: What it binds is not known.

The receptor was derived from an adult in good health and CMV-seronegative. Some clones in this sample may be carry-over from other donors' samples. Sequencing was carried out using memory CD4+ T cells from blood. The rearrangement uses TRBV6-4 and TRBJ2-2; the match to TRBD2 covers 13 bases. CDR3 sequence: CASSRLAGGTGELFF. The CDR3 region has the DNA TGTGCCAGCAGTCGACTAGCGGGAGGAACCGGGGAGCTGTTTTTT.